Each of the 30 T cell receptor beta chains below was sequenced from the same sample in a study of CD8+ T cells in alopecia areata. Extraction and reverse transcription of RNA yielded cDNA as the sequencing template. The assay was immunoSEQ multiplex PCR, and TCRdb's table has in-frame clones only and misses some. There are about 180,000 clones in the sample; more than 60% occur only once, and 1.5% to 2% lies in the top ten. The material sequenced was CD4+ T cells sorted from blood, taken at week 0. All receptors come from a human donor with alopecia areata.

The chain is built from TRBV7-2 and TRBJ2-7, with unresolved D. Per germline, CDR1 SGHTA and CDR2 FQGNSA. The CDR3 is made up of 15 amino acids. V dropped 1 base and J dropped 4 bases, with 14 bases sitting between them. The CDR3 spells CASSLVPGLGYEQYF. CDR3 nucleotide sequence: TGTGCCAGCAGCTTAGTCCCGGGCCTCGGGTACGAGCAGTACTTC.

The rearrangement links TRBV29-1 to TRBJ2-1; 10 nucleotides match TRBD2. The V gene end was trimmed by 6 bases and the J gene end by 0 bases; junction bases not matched to a gene: 17. CDR3 length: 19 amino acids. From germline, CDR1 is SQVTM and CDR2 ANQGSEA. In DNA, the CDR3 is TGCAGCGTCGACCTTCCGGCAGCGGGGGGGCCCGGCTCCTACAATGAGCAGTTCTTC. Translation: CSVDLPAAGGPGSYNEQFF.

The chain couples TRBV19 to TRBJ1-5, with 7 bases that match TRBD1. This CDR3 spans 15 amino acids. V was clipped by 5 bases and J by 3 bases; unmatched bases: 7. The germline V gene encodes CDR1 LNHDA and CDR2 SQIVND (reference sequence). CDR3 in amino acids: CASSRWTGNNQPQHF. CDR3 coding DNA: TGTGCCAGTAGTCGATGGACAGGAAACAATCAGCCCCAGCATTTT.

The J gene is TRBJ1-6, the V gene TRBV30, with D maybe TRBD1 (6 bases). Trimming removed 0 bases from V and 4 bases from J, with 7 bases in between. Germline CDR1 GTSNPN, CDR2 SVGIG (reference sequence). The CDR3 totals 14 residues. The CDR3 sequence: CAWSVTGYNSPLHF. The CDR3 nucleotides are TGTGCCTGGAGTGTAACAGGGTATAATTCACCCCTCCACTTT.

The J gene is TRBJ1-5, the V gene TRBV2, with D perhaps matching TRBD1 (5 bases). CDR1 SNHLY and CDR2 FYNNEI come from the germline V gene. V lost 1 base to trimming and J lost 1 base, with 5 bases between them. The CDR3 covers 14 residues. The CDR3: CASSEGQSNQPQHF. CDR3 sequence (DNA): TGTGCCAGCAGTGAAGGACAGAGCAATCAGCCCCAGCATTTT.

This chain joins TRBV5-6 and TRBJ2-5; D gene unclear. This CDR3 contains 11 residues. Trimming removed 2 bases at V and 5 bases at J, with 4 bases between. Germline V gives CDR1 SGHDT, CDR2 YYEEEE. In DNA, the CDR3 is TGTGCCAGCAGCTTCGGCGAGACCCAGTACTTC. Encoded protein: CASSFGETQYF.

The J gene is TRBJ1-5, the V gene TRBV29-1, with D perhaps matching TRBD1 (5 bases). The CDR3 length is 12 residues. In germline, CDR1 is SQVTM, CDR2 ANQGSEA. Trimming cost V 4 bases and J 5 bases, with 9 bases left between them. The DNA for the CDR3 is TGCAGCGTTGGGGAAGGGGATCAGCCCCAGCATTTT. This codes for CSVGEGDQPQHF. The full variable domain, with the rest looked up from reference TRBV29-1 and TRBJ1-5, is SAVISQKPSRDICQRGTSLTIQCQVDSQVTMMFWYRQQPGQSLTLIATANQGSEATYESGFVIDKFPISRPNLTFSTLTVSNMSPEDSSIYLCSVGEGDQPQHFGDGTRLSIL.

This clone was observed a few times. The chain links TRBV4-3 to TRBJ2-5; D possibly corresponds to TRBD1 (5 bases). Germline V lookup: CDR1 LGHNA, CDR2 YSLEER. Trimming stripped 4 bases from V and 2 bases from J, with 8 bases between. The CDR3 spans 13 residues. The CDR3 nucleotides are TGCGCCAGCAGCCGGGGCAGACAAGAGACCCAGTACTTC. Its protein product is CASSRGRQETQYF.

This rearrangement joins TRBV11-2 to TRBJ2-5, with D perhaps TRBD2 (6 bases). Germline-derived CDR1 and CDR2 are SGHAT and FQNNGV. V lost 3 bases and J lost 0, with 11 bases in between. The CDR3 extends over 15 amino acids. CDR3 sequence reads: CASSFRRGYQETQYF. Written as DNA, the CDR3 is TGTGCCAGCAGCTTCAGGAGGGGATACCAAGAGACCCAGTACTTC.

The V call is TRBV5-1, the J call TRBJ1-5; D gene unclear. V was cut by 0 bases and J by 3 bases, with 4 bases left in between. The CDR3 contains 13 residues. Germline V lookup: CDR1 SGHRS, CDR2 YFSETQ. This CDR3 is CASSLGNNQPQHF. CDR3 coding DNA: TGCGCCAGCAGCTTGGGTAACAATCAGCCCCAGCATTTT. The full variable domain, completed using reference TRBV5-1 and TRBJ1-5, is KAGVTQTPRYLIKTRGQQVTLSCSPISGHRSVSWYQQTPGQGLQFLFEYFSETQRNKGNFPGRFSGRQFSNSRSEMNVSTLELGDSALYLCASSLGNNQPQHFGDGTRLSIL.

This clone was seen only a few times. The V call is TRBV6-5, the J call TRBJ1-4; D is unresolved. The CDR3 totals 15 residues. The V gene's germline CDR1 is MNHEY and CDR2 SVGAGI. Deletions cut 4 bases from V and 8 bases from J, with 17 bases between. CDR3 in DNA: TGTGCCAGCAGTTTGCTGGGCGCCGGCGGGGAAAAACTGTTTTTT. This sequence encodes CASSLLGAGGEKLFF.

This rearrangement joins TRBV2 to TRBJ2-1, with D perhaps being TRBD1 or TRBD2 (5 bases each). The CDR3 runs 14 residues. The V end was cut by 5 bases, the J end by 8 bases, with 16 bases between. Germline loops: CDR1 SNHLY, CDR2 FYNNEI. CDR3 DNA sequence: TGTGCCAGCAGTCAGACCGGGGCAGTCGATGAGCAGTTCTTC. Amino acids: CASSQTGAVDEQFF.

This chain links TRBV7-9 with TRBJ2-1; tentative D call: TRBD1 (5 bases). Trimming removed 9 bases from V and 6 bases from J, with 18 bases in between. CDR3 length equals 14 residues. The germline CDR1 and CDR2 sequences are SEHNR and FQNEAQ (reference sequence). CDR3: CASSTRTPINEQFF. The CDR3 coding sequence is TGTGCCAGTAGCACCCGGACACCCATCAATGAGCAGTTCTTC.

The count of this clone is one. The V and J genes are TRBV9 and TRBJ1-1, with D uncertain. V was clipped by 5 bases and J by 4 bases, with 15 bases between them. The CDR3 contains 14 residues. CDR1 and CDR2 (germline): SGDLS, YYNGEE. The CDR3 DNA sequence: TGTGCCAGCAGTGGAGCTGGTCGAGGCACTGAAGCTTTCTTT. It encodes CASSGAGRGTEAFF.

The gene calls are TRBV4-3 and TRBJ1-5; TRBD1 matches at 8 bases. J gave up 4 bases and V 5 bases, and 10 bases lay outside the gene matches. This CDR3 comprises 16 residues. CDR1 is LGHNA, CDR2 YSLEER, per germline. The CDR3 sequence is CASSGALTGDNQPQHF. Written as DNA, the CDR3 is TGCGCCAGCAGCGGAGCACTGACAGGGGATAATCAGCCCCAGCATTTT.

V and J are TRBV30 and TRBJ1-6; 8 nucleotides agree with TRBD1. This CDR3 is built from 13 residues. With 7 bases clipped from V and 10 bases from J, the junction kept 9 bases outside the gene matches. CDR1 is GTSNPN, CDR2 SVGIG, per germline (reference sequence). CDR3 DNA sequence: TGTGCCTCGGAAGACAGGGGAGGATCACCCCTCCACTTT. Its protein is CASEDRGGSPLHF. Based on the CDR3 plus reference TRBV30 and TRBJ1-6, the full variable domain is SQTIHQWPATLVQPVGSPLSLECTVEGTSNPNLYWYRQAAGRGLQLLFYSVGIGQISSEVPQNLSASRPQDRQFILSSKKLLLSDSGFYLCASEDRGGSPLHFGNGTRLTVT.

The J gene is TRBJ2-7, the V gene TRBV29-1, with TRBD1 as a possible D gene (6 bases). The germline gives CDR1 SQVTM, CDR2 ANQGSEA. This CDR3 has 11 residues. V lost 7 bases and J lost 3, with 10 bases in between. CDR3 residues: CSAVQGYEQYF. The DNA for the CDR3 is TGCAGCGCGGTACAGGGCTACGAGCAGTACTTC.

The V call is TRBV30, the J call TRBJ1-6, with 8 bases matching TRBD1. Trimming took 0 bases from V and 6 from J; bases not matched to a gene: 7. Germline lookup yields CDR1 GTSNPN and CDR2 SVGIG (reference sequence). The CDR3 runs 16 residues. The CDR3 nucleotides read TGTGCCTGGAGTGTAGGCGGTACAGGGGGTAATTCACCCCTCCACTTT. Translation gives CAWSVGGTGGNSPLHF.

The chain recombines TRBV27 with TRBJ2-3; tentatively, D is TRBD2 (5 bases). V was trimmed by 5 bases and J by 1 base, leaving 16 bases between them. The germline gives CDR1 MNHEY, CDR2 SMNVEV (reference sequence). CDR3 length: 16 amino acids. CDR3 in DNA: TGTGCCAGCAGTCCACTAACCCTGCGGGGCACAGATACGCAGTATTTT. This encodes CASSPLTLRGTDTQYF.

The chain couples TRBV13 to TRBJ1-1; no reliable D call. Germline CDR1 is PRHDT and CDR2 is FYEKMQ (reference sequence). Trimming removed 2 bases at V and 9 bases at J, with 10 bases between. This CDR3 has 12 amino acids. The chain's CDR3 is CASSLLSTQAFF. The CDR3 region has the DNA TGTGCCAGCAGCTTATTATCTACTCAAGCTTTCTTT.

The chain has TRBV30 and TRBJ1-5, with a tentative D call TRBD1 (6 bases). CDR1 and CDR2 from the germline V gene are GTSNPN and SVGIG (reference sequence). There are 13 residues in the CDR3. V lost 2 bases and J lost 1, with 6 bases in between. The CDR3 loop reads CAWSQGSNQPQHF. CDR3 in DNA: TGTGCCTGGAGTCAGGGGAGCAATCAGCCCCAGCATTTT.

CDR3 protein: CASSATDNSPLHF. As DNA, the CDR3 is TGTGCCAGCAGCGCGACAGATAATTCACCCCTCCACTTT. V usage is TRBV9 and J usage is TRBJ1-6; D might be TRBD1 (5 bases). This CDR3 is 13 amino acids long. The ends were cut back, 3 bases at V and 5 bases at J, with 6 bases in the middle. Germline CDR1 SGDLS, CDR2 YYNGEE.

This clone was counted a few times. This chain links TRBV29-1 with TRBJ1-2; D ambiguous. With 4 bases removed from V and 2 bases from J, the gap between germline ends came to 8 bases. Per germline, CDR1 SQVTM and CDR2 ANQGSEA. The CDR3 covers 12 residues. The CDR3 nucleotides are TGCAGCGTTGCCCCCTCGAACTATGGCTACACCTTC. Translation: CSVAPSNYGYTF.

Only a few counts were recorded for this clone. This sequence joins TRBV29-1 and TRBJ2-3; possibly TRBD1 for D (5 bases). The germline V gene encodes CDR1 SQVTM and CDR2 ANQGSEA. The ends were cut back, 3 bases at V and 2 bases at J, with 9 bases in the middle. The CDR3 length is 13 residues. The CDR3 loop reads CSVDPDNTDTQYF. The CDR3 bases are TGCAGCGTTGATCCGGACAACACAGATACGCAGTATTTT.

This clone was counted between two and nine times. The gene calls are TRBV7-2 and TRBJ1-1; D may be TRBD1 (5 bases). This CDR3 spans 14 amino acids. V gave up 2 bases and J gave up 4 bases, with 11 bases separating them. Germline V gene data show CDR1 as SGHTA and CDR2 as FQGNSA. CDR3 in DNA: TGTGCCAGCAGCTTAATCGGGGGACCCACTGAAGCTTTCTTT. Its protein is CASSLIGGPTEAFF.

The J gene is TRBJ2-5, the V gene TRBV7-2, with D perhaps matching TRBD2 (6 bases). Trimming took off 3 bases at V and 2 bases at J, with 13 bases between the two ends. From germline, CDR1 is SGHTA and CDR2 FQGNSA. The CDR3 has 15 amino acids. CDR3 DNA sequence: TGTGCCAGCAGCTTTTTAGCGGCCCATCAAGAGACCCAGTACTTC. Its translation: CASSFLAAHQETQYF.

V usage is TRBV7-9 and J usage is TRBJ2-7; 7 nucleotides match TRBD2. The CDR3 length is 15 residues. J gave up 1 base and V 2 bases, and 5 bases lay outside the gene matches. Germline V gene lookup returns CDR1 SEHNR and CDR2 FQNEAQ (reference sequence). The CDR3 loop is CASSLIAGVSYEQYF. In DNA form, the CDR3 reads TGTGCCAGCAGCTTAATCGCGGGGGTGTCCTACGAGCAGTACTTC.

The chain links TRBV10-3 to TRBJ1-4; the D is unclear. The CDR3 has 14 amino acids. The V end lost 5 bases, the J end lost 0 bases, and 7 bases lay between the germline ends. Germline V CDR1 and CDR2: ENHRY, SYGVKD. The CDR3 DNA reads as TGTGCCATCAGTTCAAACCCAACTAATGAAAAACTGTTTTTT. Protein: CAISSNPTNEKLFF.

The chain employs TRBV4-1 and TRBJ1-2; TRBD1 matches 7 bases. Germline CDR1 reads MGHRA; CDR2 reads YSYEKL. The CDR3 consists of 13 residues. V gave up 1 base and J gave up 8 bases; unmatched junction bases: 4. CDR3 DNA: TGCGCCAGCAGCCAAGCAGGGGGTCGCGGCTACACCTTC. Protein: CASSQAGGRGYTF.

The chain is built from TRBV29-1 and TRBJ2-7; TRBD1 or TRBD2 may be the D gene (5 bases each). The CDR3 contains 15 residues. CDR1 is SQVTM and CDR2 is ANQGSEA in the germline V gene. The ends were cut back, 1 base at V and 0 bases at J, with 13 bases in the middle. CDR3 DNA: TGCAGCGTTGAAGCCTCCGGGGCCAGCTCCTACGAGCAGTACTTC. This sequence encodes CSVEASGASSYEQYF.